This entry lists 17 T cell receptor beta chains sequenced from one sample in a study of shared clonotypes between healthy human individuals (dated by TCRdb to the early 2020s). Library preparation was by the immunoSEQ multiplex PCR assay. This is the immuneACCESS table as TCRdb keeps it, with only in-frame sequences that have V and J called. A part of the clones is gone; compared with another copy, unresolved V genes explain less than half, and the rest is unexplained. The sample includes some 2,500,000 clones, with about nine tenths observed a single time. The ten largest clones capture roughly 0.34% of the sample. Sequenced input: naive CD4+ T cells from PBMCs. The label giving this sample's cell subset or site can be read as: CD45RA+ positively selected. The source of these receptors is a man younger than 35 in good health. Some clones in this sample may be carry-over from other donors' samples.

In DNA form, the CDR3 reads TGTGCCAGCAGTTTACCGAACAGGGGTGGTGAGCAGTACTTC. Translation gives CASSLPNRGGEQYF. The chain has TRBV28 and TRBJ2-7; TRBD1 aligns across 7 bases. This CDR3 spans 14 amino acids. The trim removed 2 bases at V and 7 bases at J, leaving 8 bases unmatched. From germline, CDR1 is MDHEN and CDR2 SYDVKM.

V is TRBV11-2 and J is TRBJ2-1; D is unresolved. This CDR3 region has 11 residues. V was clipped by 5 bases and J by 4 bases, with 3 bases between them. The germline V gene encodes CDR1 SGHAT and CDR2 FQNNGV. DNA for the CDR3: TGTGCCAGCAGCGGGTACAATGAGCAGTTCTTC. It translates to CASSGYNEQFF.

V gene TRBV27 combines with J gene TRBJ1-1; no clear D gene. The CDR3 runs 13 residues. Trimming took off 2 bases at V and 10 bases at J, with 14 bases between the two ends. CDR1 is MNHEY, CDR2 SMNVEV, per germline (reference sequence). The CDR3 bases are TGTGCCAGCAGTTTAATGGGTGGGTGGGGAGCTTTCTTT. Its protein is CASSLMGGWGAFF.

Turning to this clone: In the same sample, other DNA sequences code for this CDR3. The CDR3 protein is CASSQQGNYGYTF. The CDR3 bases are TGCGCCAGCAGCCAACAGGGTAACTATGGCTACACCTTC. The V call is TRBV4-1, the J call TRBJ1-2, with a possible D match to TRBD1 (5 bases). Germline CDR1 MGHRA, CDR2 YSYEKL. Trimming pared 2 bases from V and 1 base from J, leaving 5 bases between. CDR3 length: 13 amino acids.

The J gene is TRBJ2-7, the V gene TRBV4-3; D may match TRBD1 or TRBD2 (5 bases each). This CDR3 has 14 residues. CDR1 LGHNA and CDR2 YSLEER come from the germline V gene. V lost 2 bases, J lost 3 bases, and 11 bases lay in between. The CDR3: CASSQRQGDYEQYF. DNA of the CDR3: TGCGCCAGCAGCCAACGTCAGGGAGACTACGAGCAGTACTTC.

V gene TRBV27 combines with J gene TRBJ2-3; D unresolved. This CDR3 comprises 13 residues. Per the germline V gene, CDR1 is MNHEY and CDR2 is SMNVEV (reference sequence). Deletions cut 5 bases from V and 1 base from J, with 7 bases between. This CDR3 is CASSPSGTDTQYF. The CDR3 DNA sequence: TGTGCCAGCAGTCCATCCGGCACAGATACGCAGTATTTT.

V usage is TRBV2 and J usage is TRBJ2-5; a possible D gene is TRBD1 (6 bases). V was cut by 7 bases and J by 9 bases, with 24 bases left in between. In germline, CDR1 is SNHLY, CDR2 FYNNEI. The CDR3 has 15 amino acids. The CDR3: CASTQGRIPGAPQYF. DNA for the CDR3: TGTGCCAGCACTCAGGGGCGGATCCCCGGGGCGCCCCAGTACTTC.

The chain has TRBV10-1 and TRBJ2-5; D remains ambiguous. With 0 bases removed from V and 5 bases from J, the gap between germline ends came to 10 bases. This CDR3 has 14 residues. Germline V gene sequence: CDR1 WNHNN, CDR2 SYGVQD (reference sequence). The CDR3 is CASSESSRRETQYF. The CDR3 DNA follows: TGCGCCAGCAGTGAGTCGTCGCGAAGGGAGACCCAGTACTTC.

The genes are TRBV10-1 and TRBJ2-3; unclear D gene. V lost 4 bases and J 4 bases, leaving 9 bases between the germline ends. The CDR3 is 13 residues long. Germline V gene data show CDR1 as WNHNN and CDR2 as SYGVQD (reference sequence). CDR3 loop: CASSAQSADTQYF. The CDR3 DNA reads TGCGCCAGCAGTGCCCAGTCCGCAGATACGCAGTATTTT.

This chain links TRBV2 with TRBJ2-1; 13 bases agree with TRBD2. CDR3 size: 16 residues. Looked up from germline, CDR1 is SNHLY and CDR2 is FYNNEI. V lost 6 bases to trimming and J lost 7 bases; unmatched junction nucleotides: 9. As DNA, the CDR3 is TGTGCCAGCAGACGCGGACTAGCGGGAGTTCGAAATGAGCAGTTCTTC. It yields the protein CASRRGLAGVRNEQFF.

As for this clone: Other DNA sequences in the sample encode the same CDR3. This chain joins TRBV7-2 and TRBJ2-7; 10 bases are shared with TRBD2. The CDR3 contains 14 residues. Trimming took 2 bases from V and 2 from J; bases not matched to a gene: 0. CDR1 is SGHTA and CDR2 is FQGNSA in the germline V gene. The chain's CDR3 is CASSLTSGAYEQYF. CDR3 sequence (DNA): TGTGCCAGCAGCTTAACTAGCGGGGCCTACGAGCAGTACTTC.

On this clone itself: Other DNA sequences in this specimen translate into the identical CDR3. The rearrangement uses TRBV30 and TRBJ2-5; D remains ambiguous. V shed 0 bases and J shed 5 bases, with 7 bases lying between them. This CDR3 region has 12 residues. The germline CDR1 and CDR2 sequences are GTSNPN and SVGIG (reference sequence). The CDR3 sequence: CAWSVGSETQYF. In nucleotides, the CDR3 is TGTGCCTGGAGTGTAGGGTCTGAGACCCAGTACTTC.

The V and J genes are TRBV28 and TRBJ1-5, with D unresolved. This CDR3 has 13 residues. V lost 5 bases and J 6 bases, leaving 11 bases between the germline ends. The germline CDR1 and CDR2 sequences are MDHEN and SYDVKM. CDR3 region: CASSIRSGQPQHF. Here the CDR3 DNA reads TGTGCCAGCAGTATAAGGTCGGGTCAGCCCCAGCATTTT.

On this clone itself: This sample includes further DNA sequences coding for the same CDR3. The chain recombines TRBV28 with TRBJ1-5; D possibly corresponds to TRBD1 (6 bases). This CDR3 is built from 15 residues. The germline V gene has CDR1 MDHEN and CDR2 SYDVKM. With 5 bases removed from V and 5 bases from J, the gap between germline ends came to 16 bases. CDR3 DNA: TGTGCCAGCAGTGGCATGGGGGCGGGGGATCAGCCCCAGCATTTT. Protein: CASSGMGAGDQPQHF. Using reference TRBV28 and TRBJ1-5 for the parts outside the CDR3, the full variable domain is DVKVTQSSRYLVKRTGEKVFLECVQDMDHENMFWYRQDPGLGLRLIYFSYDVKMKEKGDIPEGYSVSREKKERFSLILESASTNQTSMYLCASSGMGAGDQPQHFGDGTRLSIL.

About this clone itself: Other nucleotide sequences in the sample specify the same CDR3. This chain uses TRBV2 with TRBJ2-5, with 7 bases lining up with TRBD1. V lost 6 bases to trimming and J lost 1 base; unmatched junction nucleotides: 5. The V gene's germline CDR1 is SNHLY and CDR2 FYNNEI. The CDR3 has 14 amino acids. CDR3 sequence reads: CASSLQGTQETQYF. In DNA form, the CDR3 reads TGTGCCAGCAGCCTACAGGGGACCCAAGAGACCCAGTACTTC.

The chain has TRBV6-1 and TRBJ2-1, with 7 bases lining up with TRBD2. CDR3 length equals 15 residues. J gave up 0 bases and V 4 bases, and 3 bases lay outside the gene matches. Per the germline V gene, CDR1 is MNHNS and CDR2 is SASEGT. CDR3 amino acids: CASSGEGLSYNEQFF. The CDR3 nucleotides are TGTGCCAGCAGTGGGGAGGGCCTCTCCTACAATGAGCAGTTCTTC.

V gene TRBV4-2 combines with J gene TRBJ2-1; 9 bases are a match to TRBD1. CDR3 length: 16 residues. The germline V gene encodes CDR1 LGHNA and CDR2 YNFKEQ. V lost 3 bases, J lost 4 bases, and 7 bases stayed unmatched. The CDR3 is CASSHAPGTGYNEQFF. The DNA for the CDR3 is TGTGCCAGCAGCCACGCCCCCGGGACAGGGTACAATGAGCAGTTCTTC.